The clone carrying this T cell receptor beta chain was counted many times. RNA transcripts served as the template for amplifying TCR beta CDR3 regions. First-round RT-PCR targeting the TCR CDR3 was performed with the HTBI primer set. TCRdb called the multiplex PCR reads again in MiXCR, with one record for every CDR3 protein. The profile shows approximately 400,000 distinct CDR3 sequences, over 12% of them singletons. This record comes from a study of T cells in Graves' hyperthyroidism and ophthalmopathy. Study-wide background: Peripheral blood was drawn at first diagnosis, prior to all treatment.

The CDR3 contains 14 residues. Germline V gene lookup returns CDR1 SNHLY and CDR2 FYNNEI. The ends were cut back, 6 bases at V and 4 bases at J, with 13 bases in the middle. The chain has TRBV2 and TRBJ2-1; D is perhaps TRBD2 (6 bases). The TCR originated in a middle-aged man with Graves' ophthalmopathy. The sample comprised blood. The CDR3 DNA reads TGTGCCAGCAGGGGAGGCCTAGCGTACAATGAGCAGTTCTTC. Translating it yields CASRGGLAYNEQFF.